Listed below are T cell receptor beta chains from one sample, sequenced in a study of T cells expressing NK-cell markers. TCRdb reprocessed the 5' RACE reads and stores each CDR3 protein as one record, lacking DNA. Recorded for this sample: 500,000 to 700,000 distinct CDR3 sequences. Material for sequencing was blood T cells: a sorted CD56 or NKG2C T cell subset, CD4+ or CD8+ T cells, or bulk PBMC T cells (not recorded which). These receptors were collected from a man in his late teens or twenties in good health. The CDR3 runs from the conserved cysteine through the conserved F or W.

cdr3_aa	v_call	j_call
CSGTGGGEKLFF	TRBV29-1	TRBJ1-4
CASRRAGSYNEQFF	TRBV13	TRBJ2-1
CSASRFAGNTQYF	TRBV20-1	TRBJ2-3
CASSLPQGFYGYTF	TRBV12-3/TRBV12-4	TRBJ1-2
CASSPTGGENTQYF	TRBV7-2	TRBJ2-3
CASSPRGDSYGYTF	TRBV12-3/TRBV12-4	TRBJ1-2
CASSLDGTNTGELFF	TRBV5-1	TRBJ2-2
CASGGENPLDTQYF	TRBV7-6	TRBJ2-3
CAISETGTGTNEQFF	TRBV10-3	TRBJ2-1
CAISGGHGVETQYF	TRBV10-3	TRBJ2-5
CSVALSVVAGFDYNEQFF	TRBV29-1	TRBJ2-1
CAISATGTARETQYF	TRBV10-3	TRBJ2-5
CASSLLSADLGTDTQYF	TRBV3-1	TRBJ2-3
CASSFGGASTYEQYF	TRBV12-3/TRBV12-4	TRBJ2-7
CASSLGDRTGGELFF	TRBV12-3/TRBV12-4	TRBJ2-2
CASNAPAGSGAQYF	TRBV3-1	TRBJ2-5
CASSYPSGSTGELFF	TRBV6-5	TRBJ2-2
CASSPTGEMVYEQYF	TRBV5-1	TRBJ2-7
CSVGGQIPNIQYF	TRBV29-1	TRBJ2-4
CASSSRSDEQYF	TRBV7-2	TRBJ2-7
CASSLLTPVSYDLETQYF	TRBV7-8	TRBJ2-5
CASSMGASGSYEQYF	TRBV9	TRBJ2-7
CASSYLAGILNTGELFF	TRBV6-2/TRBV6-3	TRBJ2-2
CSAFLAPNNEQFF	TRBV20-1	TRBJ2-1
CASSPLWGTQYF	TRBV4-1	TRBJ2-3
CATSVGPNQPQHF	TRBV24-1	TRBJ1-5
CSATLADTYNEQFF	TRBV20-1	TRBJ2-1
CASSLYFGDTQYF	TRBV6-1	TRBJ2-3
CASSPRDRVWEQYF	TRBV5-5	TRBJ2-7
CASSESGASYGYTF	TRBV10-2	TRBJ1-2
CASSYLGTVNQPQHF	TRBV6-2/TRBV6-3	TRBJ1-5
CASSLAGRAYADTQYF	TRBV7-9	TRBJ2-3
CASSDRGPHEQYF	TRBV7-9	TRBJ2-7
CASSPRIAGEGGELFF	TRBV11-2	TRBJ2-2
CASSSQWTGVTEAFF	TRBV11-2	TRBJ1-1